This T cell receptor (beta chain) derives from a study of cytomegalovirus exposure and HLA in healthy donors. General study points: Per a prior analysis, the majority of TCR beta V segments were productive roughly 87% or roughly 30% of the time. Among TCR sequences, most were rare, though some public TCRs appeared in many donors.

Concerning this clone itself: Its antigen is undetermined.

J lost 4 bases, V lost 4 bases, and 8 bases had no gene match. This CDR3 is built from 15 residues. Germline V CDR1 and CDR2: SGDLS, YYNGEE. The PCR was carried out with 60 Vbeta primers and 13 Jbeta primers. Using immunoSEQ multiplex PCR, the repertoire was profiled, and TCRdb retains in-frame clones only, with some absent. The sample has about 130,000 clones; the top ten hold approximately 1.8%. The receptor's source is a man aged 18 to 30 in good health and CMV-seronegative. The sample comprised PBMCs. The J gene is TRBJ2-3, the V gene TRBV9; 8 bases line up with TRBD2. This CDR3 reads CASSRTGGGADTQYF. In DNA, the CDR3 is TGTGCCAGCAGCCGAACCGGGGGGGGAGCAGATACGCAGTATTTT. Variable domain in full (rest from reference TRBV9 and TRBJ2-3): DSGVTQTPKHLITATGQRVTLRCSPRSGDLSVYWYQQSLDQGLQFLIQYYNGEERAKGNILERFSAQQFPDLHSELNLSSLELGDSALYFCASSRTGGGADTQYFGPGTRLTVL.